These 11 T cell receptor beta chains share one sample of origin, sequenced in a study of Ad26.COV2.S vaccination and SARS-CoV-2 variants. As for treatment: 15 to 20 received Ad26.COV2.S at low or high dose, single or two shots; about 5 received placebo; per-sample allocation not given. At day 63 after the first vaccine or placebo injection, samples were drawn. Assay: immunoSEQ multiplex PCR; the TCRdb copy retains only in-frame clones and omits some. The sample carries a few hundred thousand clones, roughly 87% recorded once. The source was peripheral blood, collected in a trial of Ad26.COV2.S vaccine versus placebo. All receptors come from a person between 18 and 65 years old who received the Ad26.COV2.S COVID-19 vaccine or a placebo.

The rearrangement uses TRBV5-4 and TRBJ2-2; D tentatively reads TRBD1 or TRBD2 (5 bases each). The germline CDR1 and CDR2 sequences are SGHNT and YYREEE (reference sequence). Trimming took 0 bases from V and 8 from J, leaving 20 bases between them. The CDR3 loop spans 17 amino acids. The CDR3 here is CASSLVAGTVFLGELFF. DNA for the CDR3: TGTGCCAGCAGCTTGGTGGCCGGGACGGTCTTTTTGGGGGAGCTGTTTTTT. The whole variable domain, remainder taken from reference TRBV5-4 and TRBJ2-2, is ETGVTQSPTHLIKTRGQQVTLRCSSQSGHNTVSWYQQALGQGPQFIFQYYREEENGRGNFPPRFSGLQFPNYSSELNVNALELDDSALYLCASSLVAGTVFLGELFFGEGSRLTVL.

This clone has a single count. V is TRBV9 and J is TRBJ2-3; a possible D gene is TRBD1 (6 bases). The germline V and J ends were trimmed by 1 base and 4 bases, with 16 bases remaining between them. The length of the CDR3 is 16 residues. Per the germline V gene, CDR1 is SGDLS and CDR2 is YYNGEE. The CDR3 coding sequence is TGTGCCAGCAGCGTAACAGGGAGCCCAACCGCAGATACGCAGTATTTT. Amino acid sequence: CASSVTGSPTADTQYF.

The chain couples TRBV24-1 to TRBJ2-3; 7 bases map to TRBD1. Germline CDR1 reads KGHDR; CDR2 reads SFDVKD. The CDR3 covers 19 residues. V lost 7 bases, J lost 2 bases, and 20 bases stayed unmatched. The CDR3 bases are TGTGCCACCAGCGCAGTTCTAGGGCGTCGACAGGGCTCCACAGATACGCAGTATTTT. Its protein product is CATSAVLGRRQGSTDTQYF.

This clone was picked up a small number of times. The chain recombines TRBV24-1 with TRBJ1-5; D is possibly TRBD1 (6 bases). V lost 4 bases and J lost 4, with 19 bases in between. CDR3 length: 17 residues. Germline CDR1 KGHDR, CDR2 SFDVKD. This CDR3 is CATSEGHRDVRNQPQHF. The CDR3 bases are TGTGCCACCAGTGAGGGACACCGGGACGTCCGAAATCAGCCCCAGCATTTT.

The chain is built from TRBV14 and TRBJ2-3; unclear D gene. Between the trimmed V and J ends, which lost 0 bases and 2 bases, there was a span of 12 bases. CDR3 length: 16 amino acids. The germline V gene encodes CDR1 SGHDN and CDR2 FVKESK. CDR3 protein: CASSQDVYRHTDTQYF. The DNA for the CDR3 is TGTGCCAGCAGCCAAGATGTGTACAGACACACAGATACGCAGTATTTT. Combining the CDR3 with reference TRBV14 and TRBJ2-3 gives the whole variable domain EAGVTQFPSHSVIEKGQTVTLRCDPISGHDNLYWYRRVMGKEIKFLLHFVKESKQDESGMPNNRFLAERTGGTYSTLKVQPAELEDSGVYFCASSQDVYRHTDTQYFGPGTRLTVL.

CDR3 in amino acids: CASSRSVSSYNEQFF. The CDR3 coding sequence is TGTGCCAGCAGCCGAAGCGTCAGCTCCTACAATGAGCAGTTCTTC. J is TRBJ2-1 and V is TRBV7-9; unclear D gene. This CDR3 has 15 amino acids. The ends were cut back, 5 bases at V and 0 bases at J, with 11 bases in the middle. In germline, CDR1 is SEHNR, CDR2 FQNEAQ (reference sequence).

This clone appeared once. This chain's CDR3 is CASSLSQLEQFF. CDR3 in DNA: TGTGCCAGCAGTTTAAGTCAGTTGGAGCAGTTCTTC. The chain uses TRBV12-3 or TRBV12-4 and TRBJ2-1; D uncertain. CDR3 length: 12 amino acids. The V and J ends lost 2 bases and 10 bases respectively, with 9 bases between them.

The V and J genes are TRBV5-5 and TRBJ2-2, with a weak D call TRBD2 (6 bases). Germline CDR1 and CDR2: SGHKS and YYEKEE (reference sequence). Trimming stripped 6 bases from V and 5 bases from J, with 17 bases between. This CDR3 has 15 residues. CDR3 bases: TGTGCCAGCACCAAATTGGGAGGAGTTACCGGGGAGCTGTTTTTT. This codes for CASTKLGGVTGELFF.

CDR3 bases: TGTGCCAGCACCACCTTAGCGGGAGGCTTCACGCAGTATTTT. Translating it yields CASTTLAGGFTQYF. The chain uses TRBV27 and TRBJ2-3; 10 bases agree with TRBD2. Germline-derived CDR1 and CDR2 are MNHEY and SMNVEV (reference sequence). The CDR3 spans 14 residues. V lost 7 bases to trimming and J lost 9 bases; unmatched junction nucleotides: 10.

CDR3 sequence (DNA): TGTGCCAGCAGCCGGGGGCGTAATTCACCCCTCCACTTT. This codes for CASSRGRNSPLHF. The rearrangement joins TRBV28 to TRBJ1-6, with D possibly matching TRBD1 (6 bases). Germline-derived CDR1 and CDR2 are MDHEN and SYDVKM. Trimming took 6 bases from V and 6 from J, leaving 9 bases between them. This CDR3 spans 13 amino acids.

This sequence joins TRBV29-1 and TRBJ1-3; maybe TRBD1 (6 bases). The germline V gene has CDR1 SQVTM and CDR2 ANQGSEA. This CDR3 has 15 residues. With 7 bases removed from V and 0 bases from J, the gap between germline ends came to 16 bases. DNA of the CDR3: TGCAGCGCGACGGACAGTTCCATCTCTGGAAACACCATATATTTT. Amino acids: CSATDSSISGNTIYF.